This is a list of T cell receptor beta chains from one sample in a study of Ad26.COV2.S vaccination and SARS-CoV-2 variants. TCRdb's copy holds only in-frame clones and misses some; the assay was immunoSEQ multiplex PCR. The sample carries about 500,000 clones, about 88% recorded once. The sample was peripheral blood, taken in a trial of Ad26.COV2.S vaccine versus placebo. The receptors here all came from a person between 18 and 60 years old who received the Ad26.COV2.S COVID-19 vaccine or a placebo. Each CDR3 is given with its conserved first and last residue. A D gene is named only where the DNA matches it firmly. Size values are once, few and many counts, or a class for expanded clones, and some rows have none.

-,TRBV28,-,TRBJ1-1,TGTGCCAGCAGTCCCCCCTTAACTGAAGCTTTCTTT,CASSPPLTEAFF
TRBD2,TRBV4-1,-,TRBJ2-1,TGCGCCAGCAGCCAAGATCAGGGGACTAGCTCAAAGCAGTTCTTC,CASSQDQGTSSKQFF
TRBD2,TRBV24-1,-,TRBJ2-1,TGTGCCACCAGTGACTCCAGCGGGAGGGCCTGGAATGAGCAGTTCTTC,CATSDSSGRAWNEQFF
-,TRBV7-6,-,TRBJ2-5,TGTGCCAGCAGCACCTTGACTGGCAAGCAAGAGACCCAGTACTTC,CASSTLTGKQETQYF
TRBD1,TRBV2,once,TRBJ1-6,TGTGCCAGCAGTGAAGAGGCTGCAGGGGGAAGCTATAATTCACCCCTCCACTTT,CASSEEAAGGSYNSPLHF
-,TRBV19,-,TRBJ2-2,TGTGCCAGTAGTATTTTTTTCTCGGGGAACACCGGGGAGCTGTTTTTT,CASSIFFSGNTGELFF
TRBD2,TRBV6-4,-,TRBJ2-3,TGTGCCAGCAGTCCCTCCCGTGGAAGCGGGATTCCAGATACGCAGTATTTT,CASSPSRGSGIPDTQYF
-,TRBV11-2,-,TRBJ2-2,TGTGCCAGCAGGCGCTGGACAGCAAACACCGGGGAGCTGTTTTTT,CASRRWTANTGELFF
-,TRBV7-6,-,TRBJ2-3,TGTGCCAGCAGCCCCACATTGGGTGGGGGAAGCACAGATACGCAGTATTTT,CASSPTLGGGSTDTQYF
-,TRBV4-1,-,TRBJ2-1,TGCGCCAGCAGCCAAGAGTCCCCCCCGAGCTCCTACAATGAGCAGTTCTTC,CASSQESPPSSYNEQFF
TRBD1,TRBV7-9,-,TRBJ1-5,TGTGCCAGCAGCCCCGGGACAGGGGGCAAGGGCAATCAGCCCCAGCATTTT,CASSPGTGGKGNQPQHF
-,TRBV28,-,TRBJ1-2,TGTGCCAGCAGTGACGGGACCCCCTTCGGCTACACCTTC,CASSDGTPFGYTF
-,TRBV7-3,-,TRBJ2-3,TGTGCCAGCAGCTTAACGTATGGCAGGGAAAATACGCAGTATTTT,CASSLTYGRENTQYF
-,TRBV14,-,TRBJ1-3,TGTGCCAGCAGCCAAGTAGCTCAGTCGGCTGGAAACACCATATATTTT,CASSQVAQSAGNTIYF
TRBD1,TRBV19,-,TRBJ2-7,TGTGCCAGTAGCCCTGGGACAGGGGGCTTCTACGAGCAGTACTTC,CASSPGTGGFYEQYF
-,TRBV20-1,-,TRBJ1-5,TGCAGTGCTAGGGGGCTTTCGGCCCAGCATTTT,CSARGLSAQHF
-,TRBV27,-,TRBJ2-5,TGTGCCAGCAGCACCGGCCCTGCGAGTATTGAGACCCAGTACTTC,CASSTGPASIETQYF
-,TRBV21-1,-,TRBJ2-7,TGTGCCAGCAGCACAGCCGGGACAGGGTTTTGGTACGAGCAGTACTTC,CASSTAGTGFWYEQYF
TRBD1,TRBV5-6,-,TRBJ2-1,TGTGCCAGCACTCCGGGGACAGCCTCCTACAATGAGCAGTTCTTC,CASTPGTASYNEQFF
-,TRBV14,-,TRBJ2-6,TGTGCCAGCAGCCAGGGGGCTGGGGCCAACGTCCTGACTTTC,CASSQGAGANVLTF
TRBD1,TRBV20-1,-,TRBJ1-1,TGCAGTGCTAGTCAGGGGGATACTGAAGCTTTCTTT,CSASQGDTEAFF
-,TRBV20-1,-,TRBJ1-6,TGCAGTGCAAGTCGGGCTTCCTATAATTCACCCCTCCACTTT,CSASRASYNSPLHF
TRBD1,TRBV6-5,-,TRBJ2-7,TGTGCCAGCAGTTACAAGGGGGCGGTGGACGAGCAGTACTTC,CASSYKGAVDEQYF
TRBD1,TRBV14,-,TRBJ1-2,TGTGCCAGCAGCGGCAGGGGGCTAGACTATGGCTACACCTTC,CASSGRGLDYGYTF
-,TRBV18,-,TRBJ1-1,TGTGCCAGCTCACCACGTCTGGAAGGTGAAGCTTTCTTT,CASSPRLEGEAFF
-,TRBV11-3,-,TRBJ1-1,TGTGCCAGCAGCTCAGGACGGGCGGAAGCTTTCTTT,CASSSGRAEAFF
-,TRBV7-9,-,TRBJ2-1,TGTGCCAGCAGCTTAGTGAGGGGGGACTACCCCTACAATGAGCAGTTCTTC,CASSLVRGDYPYNEQFF
-,TRBV11-3,-,TRBJ2-6,TGTGCCAGCAGCTCGAGCTCTGGGGCCAACGTCCTGACTTTC,CASSSSSGANVLTF
-,TRBV27,few,TRBJ1-1,TGTGCCAGCACTGGACACCCGAACACTGAAGCTTTCTTT,CASTGHPNTEAFF
-,TRBV18,-,TRBJ1-5,TGTGCCAGCTCAGCCTTCGACGGCCAGGCCCAGCATTTT,CASSAFDGQAQHF
-,TRBV7-9,-,TRBJ1-3,TGTGCCAGCAATAGTGCAGGGTCTGGAAACACCATATATTTT,CASNSAGSGNTIYF
-,TRBV3-1/TRBV3-2,once,TRBJ2-3,TGTGCCAGCAGCCAGTATGGCGGAGATACGCAGTATTTT,CASSQYGGDTQYF
TRBD2,TRBV3-1/TRBV3-2,-,TRBJ2-2,TGTGCCAGCAGCCCGGCGGGAGGGCCCGGGGAGCTGTTTTTT,CASSPAGGPGELFF
-,TRBV6-5,-,TRBJ1-6,TGTGCCAGCAGTTATTTATCGGCACAGGGTAATTCACCCCTCCACTTT,CASSYLSAQGNSPLHF
-,TRBV4-3,-,TRBJ2-2,TGCGCCAGCAGCCAAGATTTCGTCCCCGGGGAGCTGTTTTTT,CASSQDFVPGELFF